These 25 T cell receptor beta chains were sequenced from one sample in a study of CD8+CD57+ T cells in acquired aplastic anemia. Genomic DNA, serving as template, underwent TCR beta VDJ and CDR3 profiling. Using its own MiXCR run on the reads, TCRdb lists one record per CDR3 protein. Of fewer than 250,000 distinct CDR3 sequences in the sample, about half were seen once. Sequencing was carried out using sorted CD4+, CD8+, or CD8+CD57+ T cells (not recorded which) from PBMCs. These receptors all come from a human donor in good health, serving as a control.

This clonotype was counted between two and nine times. V and J are TRBV6-6 and TRBJ1-3; 7 bases are shared with TRBD1. Per the germline V gene, CDR1 is MNHNY and CDR2 is SVGAGI (reference sequence). V dropped 2 bases and J dropped 7; count of bases not matched to a gene: 2. This CDR3 region has 13 residues. In nucleotides, the CDR3 is TGTGCCAGCAGTTACCCACAGGGGAACACCATATATTTT. Protein sequence: CASSYPQGNTIYF.

The chain couples TRBV6-1 to TRBJ1-6; D is undetermined. CDR1 is MNHNS and CDR2 is SASEGT in the germline V gene. The CDR3 is made up of 13 amino acids. Trimming pared 4 bases from V and 7 bases from J, leaving 8 bases between. The CDR3 nucleotides read TGTGCCAGCAGTGGGGAGCCCAATTCACCCCTCCACTTT. The encoded protein is CASSGEPNSPLHF.

The table lists this clonotype with many counts. V gene TRBV3-1 combines with J gene TRBJ1-6; TRBD1 is a possible D gene (5 bases). Trimming removed 1 base at V and 6 bases at J, with 16 bases between. The CDR3 runs 17 residues. Germline V gene sequence: CDR1 LGHDT, CDR2 YNNKEL (reference sequence). The CDR3 is CASSQGDPLGGNSPLHF. CDR3 coding DNA: TGTGCCAGCAGCCAAGGGGACCCCCTTGGGGGTAATTCACCCCTCCACTTT.

This clonotype was recorded at least ten times. The chain is built from TRBV20-1 and TRBJ2-3, with 13 bases identical to TRBD2. The J segment lost 5 bases and the V segment lost 2 bases, leaving 4 bases of the junction unmatched. The CDR3 loop spans 15 amino acids. Germline V gene data show CDR1 as DFQATT and CDR2 as SNEGSKA (reference sequence). The CDR3 nucleotides read TGCAGTGCTAGAAAGGGGACTAGCGGGGTAGATACGCAGTATTTT. It encodes CSARKGTSGVDTQYF.

This clonotype has at least ten counts. The chain combines TRBV15 with TRBJ2-5; D is ambiguous. V lost 1 base to trimming and J lost 0 bases, with 6 bases between them. Per the germline V gene, CDR1 is LNHNV and CDR2 is YYDKDF (reference sequence). The CDR3 is made up of 14 amino acids. In DNA form, the CDR3 reads TGTGCCACCAGCAGAGGGTCAGACCAAGAGACCCAGTACTTC. This sequence encodes CATSRGSDQETQYF.

This rearrangement joins TRBV7-6 to TRBJ1-5; weak D call: TRBD1 (6 bases). Germline loops: CDR1 SGHVS, CDR2 FNYEAQ. Trimming pared 2 bases from V and 3 bases from J, leaving 8 bases between. The CDR3 contains 14 residues. DNA for the CDR3: TGTGCCAGCAGCTTAAAGGGACACAATCAGCCCCAGCATTTT. Amino acid sequence: CASSLKGHNQPQHF.

This clonotype appeared once. The V call is TRBV29-1, the J call TRBJ1-2; TRBD1 agrees at 11 bases. V lost 5 bases to trimming and J lost 4 bases; unmatched junction nucleotides: 6. Germline values: CDR1 SQVTM, CDR2 ANQGSEA. The CDR3 extends over 14 amino acids. The CDR3 DNA follows: TGCAGCGTTCTCCGGACAGGGGGCGCCTATGGCTACACCTTC. Translated, it gives CSVLRTGGAYGYTF.

The chain has TRBV2 and TRBJ1-2; D possibly corresponds to TRBD1 (5 bases). V dropped 4 bases and J dropped 8 bases, with 14 bases sitting between them. CDR1 and CDR2 from the germline V gene are SNHLY and FYNNEI. This CDR3 has 13 amino acids. The CDR3 coding sequence is TGTGCCAGCAGTGCATTCGGGACTCCAGGCTACACCTTC. Translating gives CASSAFGTPGYTF. Variable domain in full (rest from reference TRBV2 and TRBJ1-2): EPEVTQTPSHQVTQMGQEVILRCVPISNHLYFYWYRQILGQKVEFLVSFYNNEISEKSEIFDDQFSVERPDGSNFTLKIRSTKLEDSAMYFCASSAFGTPGYTFGSGTRLTVV.

This clonotype was picked up a small number of times. The chain combines TRBV15 with TRBJ1-2; no clear D. This CDR3 contains 13 residues. Between the trimmed V and J ends, which lost 4 bases and 2 bases, there was a span of 8 bases. Germline V gene sequence: CDR1 LNHNV, CDR2 YYDKDF (reference sequence). The CDR3 DNA follows: TGTGCCACCAGCAAGAGACAAAACTATGGCTACACCTTC. Its translation: CATSKRQNYGYTF.

This clonotype was picked up many times. The J gene is TRBJ1-1, the V gene TRBV11-1; D not resolved. This CDR3 region has 13 residues. CDR1 SGHAT and CDR2 FQDESV come from the germline V gene (reference sequence). V was cut by 3 bases and J by 1 base, with 6 bases left in between. The DNA for the CDR3 is TGTGCCAGCAGCTTGGCACAGAACACTGAAGCTTTCTTT. It encodes CASSLAQNTEAFF. The whole variable domain, remainder taken from reference TRBV11-1 and TRBJ1-1, is EAEVAQSPRYKITEKSQAVAFWCDPISGHATLYWYRQILGQGPELLVQFQDESVVDDSQLPKDRFSAERLKGVDSTLKIQPAELGDSAMYLCASSLAQNTEAFFGQGTRLTVV.

Note on this clonotype: The germline gene is not matched at one end of the junction; a read error may be the cause. The genes are TRBV7-9 and TRBJ2-7; 10 nucleotides line up with TRBD2. CDR1 is SEHNR and CDR2 is FQNEAQ in the germline V gene (reference sequence). The CDR3 sequence is 16 residues long. CDR3 protein: CASSFFSGGISYEQYW. CDR3 bases: TGTGCCAGCAGCTTTTTTAGCGGGGGGATCTCCTACGAGCAGTACTGG.

This sequence joins TRBV7-9 and TRBJ1-1; D is ambiguous. The CDR3 consists of 14 residues. Germline V gene data show CDR1 as SEHNR and CDR2 as FQNEAQ (reference sequence). Trimming left V 1 base short and J 6 bases short, with 12 bases between. For the CDR3, the DNA is TGTGCCAGCAGCTTAGAAGAGGGCACCTCTGAAGCTTTCTTT. Protein: CASSLEEGTSEAFF.

This clonotype was detected many times. J is TRBJ2-1 and V is TRBV20-1; D is undetermined. Germline CDR1 DFQATT, CDR2 SNEGSKA (reference sequence). Trimming removed 2 bases from V and 6 bases from J, with 8 bases in between. The CDR3 runs 12 residues. CDR3 sequence reads: CSARFGPNEQFF. CDR3 nucleotides: TGCAGTGCTAGATTCGGGCCCAATGAGCAGTTCTTC.

This clonotype has a handful of counts. The chain carries TRBV20-1 and TRBJ2-6; 7 positions agree with TRBD1. V dropped 1 base and J dropped 2; count of bases not matched to a gene: 2. The germline CDR1 and CDR2 sequences are DFQATT and SNEGSKA (reference sequence). This CDR3 comprises 15 residues. The CDR3, as DNA: TGCAGTGCTAGAGTTCAGGGGGCTGGGGCCAACGTCCTGACTTTC. It is translated as CSARVQGAGANVLTF.

The CDR3 DNA sequence: TGTGCCAGCAGTTACGGCGGCTATAATTCACCCCTCCACTTT. Its translation: CASSYGGYNSPLHF. V and J are TRBV6-6 and TRBJ1-6, with D unresolved. Trimming stripped 2 bases from V and 3 bases from J, with 5 bases between. Germline CDR1 reads MNHNY; CDR2 reads SVGAGI (reference sequence). The CDR3 consists of 14 residues.

V usage is TRBV7-2 and J usage is TRBJ2-7; 7 bases map to TRBD1. The CDR3 covers 15 residues. Germline assignment: CDR1 SGHTA and CDR2 FQGNSA. V trimming: 5 bases; J trimming: 4 bases; junction bases outside the gene matches: 11. The CDR3 loop is CASSAIQGESYEQYF. The CDR3 DNA sequence: TGTGCCAGCAGCGCAATCCAGGGGGAAAGTTACGAGCAGTACTTC.

V gene TRBV5-4 combines with J gene TRBJ1-2, with D maybe TRBD1 (6 bases). V shed 0 bases and J shed 12 bases, with 15 bases lying between them. This CDR3 contains 13 residues. The germline V gene has CDR1 SGHNT and CDR2 YYREEE (reference sequence). The DNA of the CDR3 is TGTGCCAGCAGCTTGGAGGGGGGGAACGGCAACACCTTC. This sequence encodes CASSLEGGNGNTF.

This clonotype came up many times. The gene calls are TRBV20-1 and TRBJ1-5, with D tentatively TRBD1 (5 bases). Trimming pared 1 base from V and 4 bases from J, leaving 17 bases between. The CDR3 totals 16 residues. Per germline, CDR1 DFQATT and CDR2 SNEGSKA (reference sequence). CDR3 coding DNA: TGCAGTGCTAGAGGCGGGGGAACTATACATAATCAGCCCCAGCATTTT. This translates into CSARGGGTIHNQPQHF.

In this sample, this clonotype turned up many times. The chain employs TRBV9 and TRBJ1-1; weak D call: TRBD1 (5 bases). Deletions cut 0 bases from V and 5 bases from J, with 5 bases between. The CDR3 length is 12 residues. From germline, CDR1 is SGDLS and CDR2 YYNGEE. This CDR3 is CASSVEGTEAFF. For the CDR3, the DNA is TGTGCCAGCAGCGTAGAGGGGACTGAAGCTTTCTTT.

The V and J genes are TRBV19 and TRBJ1-5, with 9 bases that match TRBD1. With 6 bases clipped from V and 4 bases from J, the junction kept 4 bases outside the gene matches. The CDR3 runs 14 residues. Germline CDR1 reads LNHDA; CDR2 reads SQIVND (reference sequence). The CDR3 region is CASRGQGGNQPQHF. In nucleotides, the CDR3 is TGTGCCAGTAGGGGACAGGGTGGAAATCAGCCCCAGCATTTT.

V is TRBV15 and J is TRBJ2-5, with 7 bases that match TRBD2. The V gene's germline CDR1 is LNHNV and CDR2 YYDKDF (reference sequence). V trimming: 3 bases; J trimming: 4 bases; junction bases outside the gene matches: 8. The CDR3 totals 15 residues. This chain's CDR3 is CATSRTAGAGETQYF. The CDR3 coding sequence is TGTGCCACCAGCAGGACCGCGGGAGCGGGAGAGACCCAGTACTTC.

This clonotype was recorded many times. J is TRBJ2-2 and V is TRBV7-2, with unresolved D. The CDR3 is 13 amino acids. Germline loops: CDR1 SGHTA, CDR2 FQGNSA. Trimming pared 4 bases from V and 0 bases from J, leaving 3 bases between. The CDR3 reads CASSSPNTGELFF. In nucleotides, the CDR3 is TGTGCCAGCAGCTCCCCGAACACCGGGGAGCTGTTTTTT.

This clonotype was found many times. The rearrangement links TRBV10-3 to TRBJ1-1; 8 bases fit TRBD1. Trimming at V came to 5 bases and at J to 1 base, leaving 0 bases not matched to a gene. The CDR3 covers 13 residues. Germline assignment: CDR1 ENHRY and CDR2 SYGVKD. This CDR3 is CAISTGGNTEAFF. The CDR3 DNA reads TGTGCCATCAGTACAGGGGGGAACACTGAAGCTTTCTTT.

In this sample, this clonotype turned up many times. The rearrangement uses TRBV28 and TRBJ1-6; a weak D match, TRBD1 (5 bases). The CDR3 runs to 16 residues. V lost 8 bases and J 5 bases, leaving 19 bases between the germline ends. Germline loops: CDR1 MDHEN, CDR2 SYDVKM. CDR3 coding DNA: TGTGCCAGCGGGACGACGCGGACCCGCGATAATTCACCCCTCCACTTT. Translation gives CASGTTRTRDNSPLHF. Based on the CDR3 plus reference TRBV28 and TRBJ1-6, the full variable domain is DVKVTQSSRYLVKRTGEKVFLECVQDMDHENMFWYRQDPGLGLRLIYFSYDVKMKEKGDIPEGYSVSREKKERFSLILESASTNQTSMYLCASGTTRTRDNSPLHFGNGTRLTVT.

This clonotype came up many times. The genes are TRBV9 and TRBJ2-7; 10 bases match TRBD1. Losses at the gene ends were 0 bases for V and 4 bases for J; bases not matched to a gene: 7. In germline, CDR1 is SGDLS, CDR2 YYNGEE. CDR3 length equals 16 residues. The CDR3 nucleotides read TGTGCCAGCAGCGTAGGGGAGACAGGGGGCGGTTACGAGCAGTACTTC. Encoded protein: CASSVGETGGGYEQYF.